What follows is one T cell receptor beta chain and its context. The antigen it binds to is not known. Base qualities are not recorded, but no much larger clone differs from it by a single base. Moderately to severely active disease, a Clinical Activity Score of at least 3, a NOSPECS grade of at least 4, and a duration under 3 months were present in ophthalmopathy patients. Patients with uncontrolled infections, other autoimmune diseases, pregnancy or lactation were excluded. Diagnoses relied on clinical symptoms, serum thyroxine and TRAb, thyroid ultrasound and orbital computed tomography. PBMCs were isolated from 7.5 to 10 ml of fresh peripheral blood by Ficoll-Paque density gradient centrifugation. Trizol reagent was used to extract total RNA, and RNA quality was then checked on an Agilent 2100 Bioanalyzer. This sample was included in a study of T cells in Graves' hyperthyroidism and ophthalmopathy (dated by TCRdb to between 2018 and 2020). Describing the broader study: Peripheral blood samples were taken at the time of initial diagnosis, prior to any treatment. To identify distinguishing TCR V-J signatures, a discovery cohort of about 100 patients was used, comprising some 43 with Graves' ophthalmopathy and about 59 with stable Graves' hyperthyroidism. An independent validation cohort of around 19 hyperthyroidism patients and approximately 17 patients who later progressed to ophthalmopathy tested prospective prediction of ophthalmopathy. The 95 to 100 discovery patients were divided at random into training and test sets in a 7:3 ratio. In addition, the study compared T-cell repertoires in thyroid tissue and in blood from about six Graves' hyperthyroidism patients. Following sampling, methimazole starting at 30 mg daily was given to hyperthyroidism patients, and high-dose intravenous methylprednisolone was given to ophthalmopathy patients. TCR Vbeta CDR3 sequencing of roughly 140 peripheral blood samples (about 45 ophthalmopathy, approximately 80 hyperthyroidism and approximately 17 progressor patients) is reported in the paper. Study-wide conclusions, independent of this receptor: In validation, the model predicted progression to ophthalmopathy a median of around 6.5 months before onset, with approximately 70% sensitivity and almost 75% specificity. Most expanded thyroid clonotypes (frequency above 0.001) were also found in blood, which suggests that blood repertoires may mirror thyroid immune responses. A model built on a 13 V-J signature distinguished ophthalmopathy from stable hyperthyroidism, reaching around 90% sensitivity and around 81% specificity in cross-validation and 80%/75% in testing. Sample size was not statistically predetermined, and blinding of investigators to group allocation was not performed.

Counted from cysteine to phenylalanine, this CDR3 has 11 amino acids. The retained sequence is limited to the CDR3, 33 bases, with the frame set at the first base. Relative to germline, V is 7 bases shorter and J is 0 bases shorter, with 7 bases between their ends. CDR1 and CDR2 are read off the germline V gene (reference sequence) as DFQATT and SNEGSKA. TCR beta CDR3 regions were amplified from RNA transcripts. For the first round of RT-PCR on the TCR CDR3, the HTBI primer set was used together with the Qiagen OneStep RT-PCR kit. Libraries were constructed in a second round of multiplex PCR, after which size selection and purification were carried out. The libraries were sequenced on an Illumina HiSeq2000 using paired-end 100 bp reads. In the source study's methods: Raw data were processed with SOAPnuke, discarding reads with adapters, uncalled bases, mean Phred below 15, or no exact constant-primer or identifier match. High-quality paired reads were merged using COPE v1.2.5, and each unique nucleotide sequence was defined as a clonotype. MiTCR v1.1 was used to align the clonotypes against IMGT TRBV, TRBD and TRBJ reference segments. Analysis was restricted to V-J combinations with a frequency above 0.0001, which covered just over 98% of repertoires. The TCS score was defined as the ratio of F50 (clonal expansion) to E x V (chaos), calculated using BLOSUM62-based TCRdist between CDR3 peptides within each V-J. Welch's t-statistics and random forest reduced 500 to 650 V-J features to 10 to 15, which were used in a naive Bayes classifier (R e1071). TCRdb reprocessing: public reads trimmed at Q25 with fastp, clones called with MiXCR, in-frame beta chains kept. A single entry per CDR3 protein holds the most common genes and DNA from its merged rows. In this record, the V and J calls reflect TCRdb's handling and not the investigators' own analysis. This sample has some 490,000 distinct CDR3 sequences in its table, and about 20% of those were observed once. About half of the sample is in the top ten clones.

The chain employs TRBV20-1 and TRBJ2-7, and the D gene may be TRBD2, 6 bases matching. What was sequenced was blood. The clonotype comes from a woman in her seventies with Graves' ophthalmopathy. This receptor carries the CDR3 CSGGVSYEQYF. The nucleotides are TGCAGTGGGGGGGTCTCCTACGAGCAGTACTTC.